The 29 T cell receptor beta chains below were found in one sample sequenced in a study of blood T cell repertoires in COVID-19. Assay: immunoSEQ multiplex PCR; the TCRdb copy retains only in-frame clones and omits some. Of under 30,000 clones listed, around 94% were seen once; the top ten hold more than 4%. Sequencing was done on a sample of peripheral blood. These receptors were taken from a woman between 50 and 59 years old with active COVID-19.

The chain employs TRBV24-1 and TRBJ2-3; 9 nucleotides agree with TRBD2. The CDR3 is made up of 15 amino acids. Germline CDR1 KGHDR, CDR2 SFDVKD. The V segment lost 6 bases and the J segment 5 bases; nucleotides outside the gene matches: 8. The CDR3 spells CATSHLAGTGDTQYF. The DNA of the CDR3 is TGTGCCACCAGTCACCTAGCGGGAACCGGAGATACGCAGTATTTT.

V is TRBV7-6 and J is TRBJ2-7; 11 bases align to TRBD2. CDR3 length: 17 residues. Germline loops: CDR1 SGHVS, CDR2 FNYEAQ. Trimming at V came to 5 bases and at J to 3 bases, leaving 12 bases not matched to a gene. CDR3 protein: CASSPSLAGGNHYEQYF. The CDR3 bases are TGTGCCAGCAGCCCCTCTCTAGCGGGAGGAAACCACTACGAGCAGTACTTC.

The rearrangement joins TRBV9 to TRBJ1-2; the D is unclear. Trimming shortened V by 0 bases and J by 1 base, and 7 bases separated the two germline ends. CDR3 length: 14 amino acids. Germline V gene lookup returns CDR1 SGDLS and CDR2 YYNGEE. The CDR3 protein is CASSVDPVNYGYTF. In DNA, the CDR3 is TGTGCCAGCAGCGTAGATCCGGTTAACTATGGCTACACCTTC.

Concerning this clone: At one end the junction does not follow the germline gene, possibly because of a read error. The CDR3 region has the DNA TGTGCCAGCAGTTGGGAGCAAGGGACCCAGTACTTC. This encodes CASSWEQGTQYF. J is TRBJ2-5 and V is TRBV12-3 or TRBV12-4; tentative D call: TRBD2 (5 bases). This CDR3 region has 12 residues.

This clone was recorded once. The chain has TRBV11-2 and TRBJ2-3, with TRBD2 matching over 12 bases. Germline lookup yields CDR1 SGHAT and CDR2 FQNNGV. V was clipped by 1 base and J by 5 bases; unmatched bases: 4. There are 16 residues in the CDR3. The CDR3 sequence: CASSLAASGRGDTQYF. CDR3 DNA sequence: TGTGCCAGCAGCTTAGCTGCTAGCGGGAGGGGAGATACGCAGTATTTT. Complete variable domain (other parts from reference TRBV11-2 and TRBJ2-3): EAGVAQSPRYKIIEKRQSVAFWCNPISGHATLYWYQQILGQGPKLLIQFQNNGVVDDSQLPKDRFSAERLKGVDSTLKIQPAKLEDSAVYLCASSLAASGRGDTQYFGPGTRLTVL.

This clone was recorded only once. The rearrangement joins TRBV5-4 to TRBJ2-1, with a tentative D call TRBD1 (5 bases). Deletions cut 5 bases from V and 4 bases from J, with 16 bases between. The germline CDR1 and CDR2 sequences are SGHNT and YYREEE (reference sequence). CDR3 size: 15 residues. The CDR3 DNA sequence: TGTGCCAGCAGTCTTCAGGGCGGAACATACAATGAGCAGTTCTTC. Protein sequence: CASSLQGGTYNEQFF.

The V and J genes are TRBV28 and TRBJ2-5, with D perhaps TRBD1 (6 bases). Trimming removed 6 bases at V and 5 bases at J, with 22 bases between. Germline assignment: CDR1 MDHEN and CDR2 SYDVKM. The CDR3 contains 16 residues. CDR3 nucleotides: TGTGCCAGCAGAGCTAAAACGGGACAACCGGTGGAGACCCAGTACTTC. Its protein product is CASRAKTGQPVETQYF.

The chain joins TRBV7-9 to TRBJ1-2, with 10 bases fitting TRBD1. CDR3 length: 14 residues. The germline V gene encodes CDR1 SEHNR and CDR2 FQNEAQ (reference sequence). V shed 5 bases and J 4 bases; nucleotides not matched to a gene: 4. In nucleotides, the CDR3 is TGTGCCAGCAGCAGACAGGGGGCAGGCTATGGCTACACCTTC. It specifies CASSRQGAGYGYTF.

The CDR3 sequence is CSAGGEGEQYF. The CDR3, as DNA: TGCAGTGCTGGCGGGGAGGGAGAGCAGTACTTC. This sequence joins TRBV20-1 and TRBJ2-7, with 7 bases matching TRBD2. The CDR3 loop spans 11 amino acids. Germline CDR1 DFQATT, CDR2 SNEGSKA (reference sequence). V lost 5 bases, J lost 7 bases, and 5 bases stayed unmatched.

This chain joins TRBV29-1 and TRBJ1-4; D possibly corresponds to TRBD1 (5 bases). The CDR3 covers 17 residues. The V and J ends lost 1 base and 2 bases respectively, with 17 bases between them. The germline gives CDR1 SQVTM, CDR2 ANQGSEA. CDR3 sequence reads: CSVEGARVFGTNEKLFF. The DNA of the CDR3 is TGCAGCGTTGAAGGCGCCAGGGTGTTTGGGACTAATGAAAAACTGTTTTTT.

This clone was observed a few times. The chain links TRBV4-1 to TRBJ1-5; 9 nucleotides line up with TRBD1. This CDR3 region has 18 residues. The V segment lost 3 bases and the J segment 0 bases; nucleotides outside the gene matches: 9. The germline V gene has CDR1 MGHRA and CDR2 YSYEKL. CDR3 sequence reads: CASSHPGQGTYSNQPQHF. The CDR3 DNA reads TGCGCCAGCAGCCATCCGGGACAGGGAACTTATAGCAATCAGCCCCAGCATTTT.

In this sample, this clone turned up once. The V gene is TRBV19, the J gene TRBJ1-1; 8 positions agree with TRBD1. Germline V gene sequence: CDR1 LNHDA, CDR2 SQIVND (reference sequence). The CDR3 consists of 13 residues. With V trimmed by 9 bases and J by 3 bases, 6 bases remained unmatched. CDR3 DNA sequence: TGTGCCAGCAAGGACAGGGTGTACACTGAAGCTTTCTTT. It yields the protein CASKDRVYTEAFF. Full variable domain (rest looked up from reference TRBV19 and TRBJ1-1): DGGITQSPKYLFRKEGQNVTLSCEQNLNHDAMYWYRQDPGQGLRLIYYSQIVNDFQKGDIAEGYSVSREKKESFPLTVTSAQKNPTAFYLCASKDRVYTEAFFGQGTRLTVV.

The chain carries TRBV18 and TRBJ2-3, with 9 bases fitting TRBD2. There are 16 residues in the CDR3. CDR1 and CDR2 (germline): KGHSH, LQKENI. With V trimmed by 0 bases and J by 3 bases, 4 bases remained unmatched. CDR3 bases: TGTGCCAGCTCACCACCGGCGCGGGGGGGAACAGATACGCAGTATTTT. It specifies CASSPPARGGTDTQYF.

The chain employs TRBV12-1 and TRBJ2-7; the D segment call TRBD2 is taken from the table without a DNA check. TRBV12-1 is a pseudogene. The CDR3 is made up of 13 amino acids. CDR3 DNA sequence: TGTGCCAGCAGTTCCGCGGACTCCTACGAGCAGTACGTC. Translated: CASSSADSYEQYV.

The chain has TRBV9 and TRBJ2-5; possible D gene TRBD1, 5 bases. Germline CDR1 is SGDLS and CDR2 is YYNGEE. The CDR3 has 14 residues. The V end was cut by 0 bases, the J end by 5 bases, with 11 bases between. This chain's CDR3 is CASSVAQGAETQYF. CDR3 nucleotide sequence: TGTGCCAGCAGCGTAGCTCAGGGTGCCGAGACCCAGTACTTC.

The chain recombines TRBV2 with TRBJ2-2, with 7 bases matching TRBD1. This CDR3 has 13 residues. Germline lookup yields CDR1 SNHLY and CDR2 FYNNEI. The V segment lost 8 bases and the J segment 3 bases; nucleotides outside the gene matches: 3. CDR3 amino acids: CASSQGDTGELFF. The CDR3, as DNA: TGTGCCAGCTCCCAGGGGGACACCGGGGAGCTGTTTTTT.

The chain links TRBV6-5 to TRBJ2-2; D remains unclear. Trimming took 11 bases from V and 0 from J, leaving 16 bases between them. In germline, CDR1 is MNHEY, CDR2 SVGAGI. CDR3 size: 15 residues. CDR3 in amino acids: CAAKVQIANTGELFF. As DNA, the CDR3 is TGTGCCGCGAAGGTACAGATCGCGAACACCGGGGAGCTGTTTTTT.

The chain has TRBV4-1 and TRBJ2-7, with D hard to call. V shed 0 bases and J shed 3 bases, with 12 bases lying between them. The CDR3 has 15 residues. The V gene's germline CDR1 is MGHRA and CDR2 YSYEKL. CDR3 sequence: CASSQDRPSGYEQYF. The DNA of the CDR3 is TGCGCCAGCAGCCAAGATCGGCCCTCGGGCTACGAGCAGTACTTC.

V usage is TRBV3-1 (or the pseudogene TRBV3-2) and J usage is TRBJ2-5; D gene unclear. The CDR3 totals 14 residues. Germline V lookup: CDR1 LGHDT, CDR2 YNNKEL (reference sequence). V lost 1 base, J lost 0 bases, and 6 bases lay in between. CDR3 amino acids: CASSQGQNQETQYF. Written as DNA, the CDR3 is TGTGCCAGCAGCCAAGGGCAGAACCAAGAGACCCAGTACTTC.

The V gene is TRBV10-2, the J gene TRBJ2-3, with 12 bases that match TRBD2. The CDR3 runs 15 residues. Germline lookup yields CDR1 WSHSY and CDR2 SAAADI. With V trimmed by 9 bases and J by 4 bases, 8 bases remained unmatched. CDR3 bases: TGCGCCAGTAAGACTAGCGGGGGAAGGCCAGATACGCAGTATTTT. It specifies CASKTSGGRPDTQYF.

The chain couples TRBV5-4 to TRBJ1-3; D is perhaps TRBD1 (5 bases). The CDR3 sequence is 14 residues long. Trimming took 4 bases from V and 0 from J, leaving 8 bases between them. Germline assignment: CDR1 SGHNT and CDR2 YYREEE (reference sequence). CDR3: CASSHDSSGNTIYF. The CDR3 DNA follows: TGTGCCAGCAGCCACGACAGCTCTGGAAACACCATATATTTT.

This clone was observed a single time. The rearrangement uses TRBV12-3 or TRBV12-4 and TRBJ2-7; D not certain. There are 13 residues in the CDR3. V lost 9 bases and J 1 base, leaving 13 bases between the germline ends. The CDR3: CASSTMRSYEQYF. Written as DNA, the CDR3 is TGTGCCAGTTCCACGATGAGATCCTACGAGCAGTACTTC.

The V gene is TRBV7-6, the J gene TRBJ2-1, with D hard to call. V gave up 1 base and J gave up 3 bases, with 7 bases separating them. Germline V gene sequence: CDR1 SGHVS, CDR2 FNYEAQ. This CDR3 has 14 residues. This chain's CDR3 is CASSLVADYNEQFF. Written as DNA, the CDR3 is TGTGCCAGCAGCTTAGTTGCAGACTACAATGAGCAGTTCTTC.

This clone was observed a single time. V is TRBV19 and J is TRBJ2-1; no reliable D call. The CDR3 has 16 amino acids. Trimming took off 5 bases at V and 0 bases at J, with 14 bases between the two ends. The germline CDR1 and CDR2 sequences are LNHDA and SQIVND (reference sequence). CDR3 nucleotides: TGTGCCAGTAGTGGGCTTACTGAAAGCTCCTACAATGAGCAGTTCTTC. This gives the protein CASSGLTESSYNEQFF. Using reference TRBV19 and TRBJ2-1 for the parts outside the CDR3, the full variable domain is DGGITQSPKYLFRKEGQNVTLSCEQNLNHDAMYWYRQDPGQGLRLIYYSQIVNDFQKGDIAEGYSVSREKKESFPLTVTSAQKNPTAFYLCASSGLTESSYNEQFFGPGTRLTVL.

The J gene is TRBJ1-5, the V gene TRBV2, with a tentative D call TRBD1 (5 bases). This CDR3 spans 15 amino acids. Germline CDR1 SNHLY, CDR2 FYNNEI. Trimming pared 4 bases from V and 3 bases from J, leaving 13 bases between. The CDR3 spells CASSVEGGDNQPQHF. CDR3 coding DNA: TGTGCCAGCAGTGTTGAGGGAGGGGACAATCAGCCCCAGCATTTT.

CDR3 loop: CASSLGHVLHLNQPQHF. The CDR3 nucleotides are TGTGCCAGCAGTTTGGGACACGTCCTTCACCTCAATCAGCCCCAGCATTTT. The chain recombines TRBV28 with TRBJ1-5; perhaps TRBD1 as D (6 bases). V lost 3 bases, J lost 3 bases, and 18 bases lay in between. CDR1 and CDR2 (germline): MDHEN, SYDVKM. This CDR3 region has 17 residues.

The chain has TRBV5-6 and TRBJ1-2, with TRBD1 matching 8 bases. CDR3 length equals 13 residues. J lost 5 bases, V lost 7 bases, and 7 bases had no gene match. Germline V gene data show CDR1 as SGHDT and CDR2 as YYEEEE. CDR3 amino acids: CASFGQGAYGYTF. CDR3 DNA: TGTGCCAGCTTTGGACAGGGAGCGTATGGCTACACCTTC.

The chain recombines TRBV24-1 with TRBJ2-4; 9 bases fit TRBD1. This CDR3 region has 14 residues. V shed 2 bases, J shed 7 bases, and the junction held 2 bases outside the gene matches. Germline V gives CDR1 KGHDR, CDR2 SFDVKD. The CDR3 loop reads CATSDWGTGNIQYF. The CDR3 DNA is TGTGCCACCAGTGATTGGGGGACAGGGAACATTCAGTACTTC.

The CDR3 here is CSASELNGYTF. CDR3 in DNA: TGCAGTGCTAGTGAACTAAATGGCTACACCTTC. This chain connects TRBV20-1 to TRBJ1-2; D gene ambiguous. The CDR3 totals 11 residues. The germline V gene has CDR1 DFQATT and CDR2 SNEGSKA (reference sequence). V was shortened by 3 bases and J by 6 bases, with 8 bases between the two germline ends.